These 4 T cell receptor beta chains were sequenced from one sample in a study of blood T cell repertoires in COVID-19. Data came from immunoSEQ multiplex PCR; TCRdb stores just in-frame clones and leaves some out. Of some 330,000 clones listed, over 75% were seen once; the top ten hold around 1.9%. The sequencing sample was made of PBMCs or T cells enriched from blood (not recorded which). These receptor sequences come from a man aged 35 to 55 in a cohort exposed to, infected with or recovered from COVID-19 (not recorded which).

The CDR3 sequence: CASSQSFSGANVLTF. As DNA, the CDR3 is TGTGCCAGCAGCCAATCCTTCTCTGGGGCCAACGTCCTGACTTTC. V and J are TRBV3-1 (or the pseudogene TRBV3-2) and TRBJ2-6, with D unclear. Germline V CDR1 and CDR2: LGHDT, YNNKEL (reference sequence). The ends were cut back, 2 bases at V and 0 bases at J, with 5 bases in the middle. This CDR3 has 15 amino acids.

The CDR3 is CASSLYVGQAYQPQHF. CDR3 in DNA: TGTGCCAGTAGTCTCTATGTGGGGCAGGCCTATCAGCCCCAGCATTTT. This chain connects TRBV19 to TRBJ1-5; D perhaps matches TRBD1 (5 bases). Germline loops: CDR1 LNHDA, CDR2 SQIVND (reference sequence). There are 16 residues in the CDR3. Trimming shortened V by 5 bases and J by 5 bases, and 19 bases separated the two germline ends.

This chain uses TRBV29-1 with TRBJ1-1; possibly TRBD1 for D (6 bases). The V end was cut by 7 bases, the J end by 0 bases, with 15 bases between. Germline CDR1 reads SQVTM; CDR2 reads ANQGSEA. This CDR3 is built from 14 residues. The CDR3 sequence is CSANQGIMNTEAFF. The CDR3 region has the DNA TGCAGCGCGAACCAGGGGATCATGAACACTGAAGCTTTCTTT.

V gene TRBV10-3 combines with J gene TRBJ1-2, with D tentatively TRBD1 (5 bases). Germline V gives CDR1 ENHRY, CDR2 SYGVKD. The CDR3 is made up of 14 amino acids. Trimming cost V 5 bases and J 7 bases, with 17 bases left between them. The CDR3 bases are TGTGCCATCAGTCAGACAACAGGAACGATTGGCTACACCTTC. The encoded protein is CAISQTTGTIGYTF.